Each of the 30 T cell receptor beta chains below was sequenced from the same sample in a study of blood T cell repertoires in COVID-19. TCRdb keeps only in-frame clones here, not all; method: immunoSEQ multiplex PCR. The table includes 30,000 to 40,000 clones, about nine tenths detected once. The material sequenced was peripheral blood. These receptors all stem from a man in his sixties with acute or convalescent COVID-19.

This clone was found a few times. V and J are TRBV18 and TRBJ2-5; 8 bases fit TRBD1. Trimming took 3 bases from V and 1 from J; bases not matched to a gene: 4. Germline V gene data show CDR1 as KGHSH and CDR2 as LQKENI. The CDR3 sequence is 15 residues long. The CDR3 DNA sequence: TGTGCCAGCTCACCTACCGGGACAGGCCAAGAGACCCAGTACTTC. Its translation: CASSPTGTGQETQYF.

The J gene is TRBJ2-5, the V gene TRBV18; 11 nucleotides match TRBD2. The CDR3 covers 16 residues. Germline V lookup: CDR1 KGHSH, CDR2 LQKENI. The junction had 8 bases not matched to a gene; V was cut back by 3 bases and J by 5 bases. The CDR3 coding sequence is TGTGCCAGCTCACCTCAACTAGCGGGAGATCTGGAGACCCAGTACTTC. This encodes CASSPQLAGDLETQYF.

The chain combines TRBV6-5 with TRBJ2-1; TRBD2 matches at 11 bases. J was trimmed by 6 bases and V by 6 bases; bases with no gene match: 7. The germline CDR1 and CDR2 sequences are MNHEY and SVGAGI. This CDR3 has 15 amino acids. This chain's CDR3 is CASSLAGGVGNEQFF. For the CDR3, the DNA is TGTGCCAGCAGCCTAGCGGGAGGTGTAGGCAATGAGCAGTTCTTC.

The CDR3: CASSLDRTGTGYTF. The CDR3 region has the DNA TGCGCCAGCAGCTTGGACCGGACAGGGACTGGCTACACCTTC. The rearrangement links TRBV5-1 to TRBJ1-2; TRBD1 matches 8 bases. The CDR3 contains 14 residues. From germline, CDR1 is SGHRS and CDR2 YFSETQ. J lost 7 bases, V lost 0 bases, and 5 bases had no gene match.

The chain recombines TRBV4-2 with TRBJ2-2; 12 nucleotides align to TRBD2. J was trimmed by 0 bases and V by 2 bases; bases with no gene match: 10. Germline-derived CDR1 and CDR2 are LGHNA and YNFKEQ. There are 20 residues in the CDR3. CDR3 DNA: TGTGCCAGCAGCCAACTTTATAAGACTAGCGGGAGCGCGAACACCGGGGAGCTGTTTTTT. Encoded protein: CASSQLYKTSGSANTGELFF.

J is TRBJ2-1 and V is TRBV5-1; 9 bases align to TRBD2. Germline lookup yields CDR1 SGHRS and CDR2 YFSETQ. J lost 7 bases, V lost 4 bases, and 6 bases had no gene match. This CDR3 contains 14 residues. CDR3 bases: TGCGCCAGCAGCGGGCTAGCGGGGATTAATGAGCAGTTCTTC. Amino acids: CASSGLAGINEQFF.

The J gene is TRBJ2-7, the V gene TRBV5-6, with D possibly being TRBD1 (6 bases). CDR1 is SGHDT, CDR2 YYEEEE, per germline. The V end was cut by 3 bases, the J end by 6 bases, with 19 bases between. This CDR3 has 15 amino acids. The CDR3 DNA reads TGTGCCAGCAGCTCGGGGCCAGGGGTCCCAGGCGAGCAGTACTTC. It specifies CASSSGPGVPGEQYF.

This chain uses TRBV24-1 with TRBJ1-5; 7 nucleotides line up with TRBD1. Per germline, CDR1 KGHDR and CDR2 SFDVKD. This CDR3 comprises 16 residues. The V gene end was trimmed by 3 bases and the J gene end by 6 bases; junction bases not matched to a gene: 10. The CDR3 is CATSDGPQGPAQPQHF. CDR3 DNA sequence: TGTGCCACCAGTGATGGTCCACAGGGGCCTGCTCAGCCCCAGCATTTT.

The chain is built from TRBV28 and TRBJ2-7; 10 positions match TRBD2. Looked up from germline, CDR1 is MDHEN and CDR2 is SYDVKM. Trimming cost V 3 bases and J 1 base; bases outside gene matches: 3. The CDR3 runs to 15 residues. As DNA, the CDR3 is TGTGCCAGCAGTTTGACTAGCGGGCCGTCCTACGAGCAGTACTTC. Protein product: CASSLTSGPSYEQYF.

V gene TRBV19 combines with J gene TRBJ1-3; D remains unclear. This CDR3 is built from 14 residues. Per the germline V gene, CDR1 is LNHDA and CDR2 is SQIVND (reference sequence). V lost 7 bases, J lost 6 bases, and 16 bases lay in between. CDR3 protein: CASTPSGPLNTIYF. The DNA of the CDR3 is TGTGCCAGTACCCCCAGCGGGCCCCTAAACACCATATATTTT.

This chain connects TRBV7-2 to TRBJ2-3; weak D call: TRBD2 (5 bases). The CDR3 is 16 residues long. V was pared by 7 bases and J by 0 bases, with 17 bases between. CDR1 is SGHTA, CDR2 FQGNSA, per germline. This chain's CDR3 is CASNGRTRPSTDTQYF. The DNA for the CDR3 is TGTGCCAGCAATGGTCGCACTAGGCCTAGCACAGATACGCAGTATTTT.

This clone has just a few counts. The CDR3 reads CASSQVYPSNTGELFF. The CDR3 DNA reads as TGCGCCAGCAGCCAAGTCTACCCATCCAACACCGGGGAGCTGTTTTTT. The rearrangement links TRBV4-1 to TRBJ2-2, with D unclear. V lost 1 base, J lost 2 bases, and 11 bases lay in between. This CDR3 region has 16 residues. Germline V gene data show CDR1 as MGHRA and CDR2 as YSYEKL.

The chain links TRBV11-2 to TRBJ1-6, with 7 nucleotides matching TRBD1. The CDR3 is 14 amino acids. V shed 6 bases, J shed 5 bases, and the junction held 4 bases outside the gene matches. The germline CDR1 and CDR2 sequences are SGHAT and FQNNGV. CDR3 amino acids: CASRPGTDNSPLHF. CDR3 coding DNA: TGTGCCAGCAGGCCCGGGACAGATAATTCACCCCTCCACTTT.

V and J are TRBV30 and TRBJ2-1; TRBD2 matches at 10 bases. The CDR3 is made up of 15 amino acids. CDR1 is GTSNPN and CDR2 is SVGIG in the germline V gene (reference sequence). After removal of 1 base from V and 8 bases from J, the junction contained 8 bases not matched to a gene. The CDR3 DNA reads TGTGCCTGGAGTGCAAGCGGGAGGGCCTGGGATGAGCAGTTCTTC. The encoded protein is CAWSASGRAWDEQFF.

The chain employs TRBV7-9 and TRBJ2-7, with a weak D call TRBD1 (5 bases). The CDR3 spans 12 residues. Trimming pared 5 bases from V and 6 bases from J, leaving 11 bases between. Germline-derived CDR1 and CDR2 are SEHNR and FQNEAQ (reference sequence). The CDR3 loop is CASSNSGIEQYF. Written as DNA, the CDR3 is TGTGCCAGCAGCAATTCAGGGATCGAGCAGTACTTC.

The chain has TRBV10-3 and TRBJ1-1; D perhaps matches TRBD1 (5 bases). The germline gives CDR1 ENHRY, CDR2 SYGVKD. Trimming pared 4 bases from V and 4 bases from J, leaving 10 bases between. The CDR3 contains 13 residues. CDR3 protein: CAISGQGGTEAFF. The CDR3 bases are TGTGCCATCAGTGGGCAGGGCGGCACTGAAGCTTTCTTT.

The rearrangement links TRBV5-4 to TRBJ2-5; D is perhaps TRBD2 (7 bases). The CDR3 runs to 14 residues. Germline CDR1 is SGHNT and CDR2 is YYREEE (reference sequence). V was clipped by 4 bases and J by 5 bases, with 15 bases between them. The CDR3 coding sequence is TGTGCCAGCAGCCTGGGAGGGGGGGATGAGACCCAGTACTTC. The encoded protein is CASSLGGGDETQYF.

J is TRBJ2-3 and V is TRBV12-5, with 11 positions matching TRBD2. V lost 2 bases, J lost 2 bases, and 6 bases stayed unmatched. Germline loops: CDR1 LGHNT, CDR2 FRNRAP. The CDR3 spans 17 residues. This CDR3 reads CASGLMGLAEPTDTQYF. CDR3 nucleotides: TGTGCTAGTGGTTTGATGGGACTAGCGGAGCCCACAGATACGCAGTATTTT.

The chain uses TRBV5-1 and TRBJ2-1; weak D call: TRBD1 (6 bases). This CDR3 has 14 amino acids. Germline loops: CDR1 SGHRS, CDR2 YFSETQ. Trimming removed 2 bases at V and 4 bases at J, with 10 bases between. Written as DNA, the CDR3 is TGCGCCAGCAGCTTCCGGGACACATACAATGAGCAGTTCTTC. The encoded protein is CASSFRDTYNEQFF.

The CDR3 reads CASSYSSRTGMTEAFF. The CDR3 bases are TGTGCCAGCAGTTACTCGTCCAGGACAGGGATGACTGAAGCTTTCTTT. The chain has TRBV6-2 or TRBV6-3 and TRBJ1-1; 8 bases agree with TRBD1. The CDR3 totals 16 residues. The ends lost 0 bases at V and 5 bases at J; junction bases unmatched: 8. Germline assignment: CDR1 MNHEY and CDR2 SVGEGT.

The V call is TRBV20-1, the J call TRBJ2-1, with D unclear. This CDR3 spans 13 amino acids. Germline lookup yields CDR1 DFQATT and CDR2 SNEGSKA (reference sequence). V was shortened by 3 bases and J by 4 bases, with 10 bases between the two germline ends. CDR3 bases: TGCAGTGCTAGTGCCGGGTTGTACAATGAGCAGTTCTTC. Its protein product is CSASAGLYNEQFF.

V is TRBV5-4 and J is TRBJ2-3, with D perhaps TRBD2 (6 bases). Per germline, CDR1 SGHNT and CDR2 YYREEE (reference sequence). The CDR3 has 13 amino acids. V was cut by 3 bases and J by 6 bases, with 11 bases left in between. As DNA, the CDR3 is TGTGCCAGCAGCTGGGGGGACGTCGATACGCAGTATTTT. It codes for CASSWGDVDTQYF.

This clone was recorded once. The chain links TRBV4-2 to TRBJ1-5, with 7 bases matching TRBD1. CDR3 length: 16 amino acids. CDR1 and CDR2 from the germline V gene are LGHNA and YNFKEQ. V shed 3 bases, J shed 9 bases, and the junction held 14 bases outside the gene matches. The CDR3 DNA sequence: TGTGCCAGCAGCCATTTCGACAGGGTTAAGGGTTGGCCCCAGCATTTT. Translating gives CASSHFDRVKGWPQHF.

V and J are TRBV4-1 and TRBJ2-2; 9 bases align to TRBD1. J gave up 6 bases and V 9 bases, and 11 bases lay outside the gene matches. The V gene's germline CDR1 is MGHRA and CDR2 YSYEKL. The CDR3 covers 15 residues. CDR3 in amino acids: CASSIRDRDAGELFF. The CDR3 DNA reads as TGCGCCAGTTCAATCCGGGACAGGGATGCCGGGGAGCTGTTTTTT.

This clone was observed a handful of times. This chain links TRBV7-2 with TRBJ2-6; TRBD1 matches at 10 bases. CDR1 is SGHTA and CDR2 is FQGNSA in the germline V gene. The CDR3 contains 18 residues. Trimming cost V 3 bases and J 3 bases; bases outside gene matches: 8. The chain's CDR3 is CASSFDRGRPRGANVLTF. In DNA form, the CDR3 reads TGTGCCAGCAGCTTTGACAGGGGGCGCCCCCGTGGGGCCAACGTCCTGACTTTC.

This sequence joins TRBV11-3 and TRBJ2-1; tentative D call: TRBD2 (5 bases). Trimming cost V 4 bases and J 7 bases, with 11 bases left between them. This CDR3 comprises 13 residues. From germline, CDR1 is SGHNT and CDR2 YENEEA. CDR3 coding DNA: TGTGCCAGCAGCTCCGGCTGGGAGAATGAGCAGTTCTTC. As protein: CASSSGWENEQFF.

V gene TRBV28 combines with J gene TRBJ1-4; 9 nucleotides line up with TRBD1. Germline-derived CDR1 and CDR2 are MDHEN and SYDVKM. V was pared by 5 bases and J by 8 bases, with 6 bases of the junction left unmatched. This CDR3 contains 14 residues. The CDR3 DNA is TGTGCCAGCAGTAGGTGGGACAGGGACGAAAAACTGTTTTTT. Translated, it gives CASSRWDRDEKLFF.

This chain links TRBV5-5 with TRBJ2-1, with 9 bases identical to TRBD1. The J segment lost 4 bases and the V segment lost 4 bases, leaving 6 bases of the junction unmatched. CDR1 is SGHKS, CDR2 YYEKEE, per germline (reference sequence). The CDR3 has 15 amino acids. In nucleotides, the CDR3 is TGTGCCAGCAGCATACAGGGGGCGGGGTACAATGAGCAGTTCTTC. Its translation: CASSIQGAGYNEQFF.

Notes on this clone: The junction departs from germline at one end; a sequencing error may be responsible. This chain joins TRBV7-2 and TRBJ1-1; a weak D match, TRBD1 (5 bases). In germline, CDR1 is SGHTA, CDR2 FQGNSA. CDR3 length equals 15 residues. CDR3 DNA sequence: TGTGCCAGCAGCCTAGCGGGGCTTTCGAACACTGAAGCTTTCTTT. Amino acids: CASSLAGLSNTEAFF.

This clone was recorded once. The chain couples TRBV9 to TRBJ1-1; TRBD1 matches at 9 bases. Unmatched junction bases numbered 4, after V lost 3 bases and J lost 4 bases. Germline V lookup: CDR1 SGDLS, CDR2 YYNGEE. This CDR3 has 14 residues. The CDR3, as DNA: TGTGCCAGCAGCGCCACGACAGGGGGCACTGAAGCTTTCTTT. It encodes CASSATTGGTEAFF.